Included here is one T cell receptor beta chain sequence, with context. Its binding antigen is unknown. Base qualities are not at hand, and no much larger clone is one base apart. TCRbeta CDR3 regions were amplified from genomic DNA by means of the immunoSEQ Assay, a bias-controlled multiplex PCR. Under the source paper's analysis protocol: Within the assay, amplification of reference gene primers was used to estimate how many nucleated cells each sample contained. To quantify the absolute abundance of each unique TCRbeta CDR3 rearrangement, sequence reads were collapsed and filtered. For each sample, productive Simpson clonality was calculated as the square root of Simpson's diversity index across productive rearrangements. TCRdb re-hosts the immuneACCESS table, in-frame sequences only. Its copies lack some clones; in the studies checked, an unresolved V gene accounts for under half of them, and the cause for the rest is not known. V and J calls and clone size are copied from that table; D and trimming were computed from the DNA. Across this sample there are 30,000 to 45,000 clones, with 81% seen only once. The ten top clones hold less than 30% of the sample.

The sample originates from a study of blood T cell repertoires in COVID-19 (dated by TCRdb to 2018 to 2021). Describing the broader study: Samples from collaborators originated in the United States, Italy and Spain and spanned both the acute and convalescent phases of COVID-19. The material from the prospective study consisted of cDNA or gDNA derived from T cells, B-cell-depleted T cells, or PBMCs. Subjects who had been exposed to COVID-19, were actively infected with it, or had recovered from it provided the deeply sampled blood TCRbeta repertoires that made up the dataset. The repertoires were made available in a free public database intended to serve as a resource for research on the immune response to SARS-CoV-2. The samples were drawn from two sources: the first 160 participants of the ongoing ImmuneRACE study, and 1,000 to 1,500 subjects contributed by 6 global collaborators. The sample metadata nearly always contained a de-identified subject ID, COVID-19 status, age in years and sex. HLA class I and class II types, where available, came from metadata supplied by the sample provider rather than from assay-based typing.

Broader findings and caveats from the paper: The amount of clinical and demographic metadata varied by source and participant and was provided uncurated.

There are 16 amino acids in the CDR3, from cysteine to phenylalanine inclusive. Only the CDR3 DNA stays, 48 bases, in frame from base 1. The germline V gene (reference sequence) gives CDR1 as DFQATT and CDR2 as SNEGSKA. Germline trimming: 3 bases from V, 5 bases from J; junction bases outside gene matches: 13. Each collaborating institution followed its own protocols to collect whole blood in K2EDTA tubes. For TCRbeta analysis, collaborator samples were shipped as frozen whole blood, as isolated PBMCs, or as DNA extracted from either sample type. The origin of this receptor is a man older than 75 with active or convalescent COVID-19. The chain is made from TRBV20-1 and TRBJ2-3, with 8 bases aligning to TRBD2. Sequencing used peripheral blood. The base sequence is TGCAGTGCTAGTGGGGACCAGCGGGAGTCTCAAGATACGCAGTATTTT. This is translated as CSASGDQRESQDTQYF.